Below are 28 T cell receptor beta chains sequenced from a single sample in a study of blood T cell repertoires in COVID-19. Generated by immunoSEQ multiplex PCR, the TCRdb table keeps only in-frame clones and is missing some. The sample consists of some 190,000 clones, about 88% of them appearing once. The sample was PBMCs or T cells enriched from blood (not recorded which). The receptors were gathered from a woman in her thirties or forties in a cohort exposed to, infected with or recovered from COVID-19 (not recorded which).

V gene TRBV11-2 combines with J gene TRBJ2-3; 10 bases line up with TRBD1. The CDR3 length is 16 residues. Germline CDR1 and CDR2: SGHAT and FQNNGV. V was clipped by 5 bases and J by 4 bases; unmatched bases: 9. DNA of the CDR3: TGTGCCAGCAGCCCAAGCCGGGACAGGGGACCAGATACGCAGTATTTT. Translation: CASSPSRDRGPDTQYF.

This chain connects TRBV15 to TRBJ2-3, with TRBD1 as a possible D gene (6 bases). From germline, CDR1 is LNHNV and CDR2 YYDKDF (reference sequence). The V gene lost 0 bases and the J gene lost 1 base, with 11 bases spanning the gap. The CDR3 has 16 residues. The CDR3 reads CATSRDQGFGTDTQYF. The CDR3 DNA reads TGTGCCACCAGCAGAGATCAGGGGTTCGGCACAGATACGCAGTATTTT.

This chain joins TRBV10-3 and TRBJ1-6; 7 bases are shared with TRBD1. The V gene end was trimmed by 10 bases and the J gene end by 7 bases; junction bases not matched to a gene: 16. The CDR3 has 16 amino acids. Germline V gene data show CDR1 as ENHRY and CDR2 as SYGVKD. CDR3 sequence reads: CASKPTGVYTNSPLHF. The CDR3 DNA is TGTGCCAGCAAACCTACAGGGGTCTATACAAATTCACCCCTCCACTTT.

This chain connects TRBV12-3 or TRBV12-4 to TRBJ1-2, with a weak D call TRBD1 (6 bases). Trimming pared 7 bases from V and 8 bases from J, leaving 17 bases between. The CDR3 is 13 amino acids. The CDR3 DNA reads as TGTGCCAGCACCAAGGGGGTTACTATCGGCTACACCTTC. Protein product: CASTKGVTIGYTF.

This chain uses TRBV19 with TRBJ1-1, with D possibly being TRBD1 (5 bases). CDR1 and CDR2 from the germline V gene are LNHDA and SQIVND (reference sequence). Trimming stripped 6 bases from V and 0 bases from J, with 14 bases between. The CDR3 consists of 15 residues. This CDR3 is CASSPGLYLNTEAFF. Written as DNA, the CDR3 is TGTGCCAGTAGCCCGGGACTGTATCTGAACACTGAAGCTTTCTTT.

The chain has TRBV24-1 and TRBJ1-4; D uncertain. The V end lost 3 bases, the J end lost 5 bases, and 12 bases lay between the germline ends. The CDR3 totals 15 residues. Germline CDR1 is KGHDR and CDR2 is SFDVKD. The CDR3 region is CATSDPTGGNEKLFF. The CDR3 DNA sequence: TGTGCCACCAGTGATCCGACCGGAGGGAATGAAAAACTGTTTTTT.

This clone was counted a single time. The chain is built from TRBV7-6 and TRBJ2-2; TRBD2 aligns across 10 bases. Unmatched junction bases numbered 3, after V lost 4 bases and J lost 1 base. From germline, CDR1 is SGHVS and CDR2 FNYEAQ. The CDR3 sequence is 16 residues long. The CDR3 spells CASSSRTSGNTGELFF. CDR3 nucleotide sequence: TGTGCCAGCAGCTCTCGGACTAGCGGGAACACCGGGGAGCTGTTTTTT.

This sequence joins TRBV27 and TRBJ2-7; 11 bases are shared with TRBD2. The length of the CDR3 is 15 residues. The V gene's germline CDR1 is MNHEY and CDR2 SMNVEV (reference sequence). J was trimmed by 3 bases and V by 8 bases; bases with no gene match: 9. CDR3 coding DNA: TGTGCCAGCGGCCGACTAGCGGGGCCCGACTACGAGCAGTACTTC. Translated: CASGRLAGPDYEQYF.

The V gene is TRBV19, the J gene TRBJ1-1; D possibly corresponds to TRBD1 (5 bases). CDR1 is LNHDA, CDR2 SQIVND, per germline (reference sequence). The CDR3 consists of 14 residues. The CDR3: CATSTVGELGEAFF. The CDR3 DNA follows: TGTGCGACGTCGACAGTAGGTGAACTGGGTGAAGCTTTCTTT.

The CDR3: CASSPPGRYGYTF. The DNA for the CDR3 is TGTGCCAGCAGTCCCCCAGGGAGGTATGGCTACACCTTC. This sequence joins TRBV6-5 and TRBJ1-2, with D perhaps matching TRBD1 (5 bases). The germline CDR1 and CDR2 sequences are MNHEY and SVGAGI. The germline V and J ends were trimmed by 5 bases and 5 bases, with 12 bases remaining between them. There are 13 residues in the CDR3.

This chain joins TRBV5-1 and TRBJ1-2, with D perhaps matching TRBD1 (5 bases). CDR1 and CDR2 (germline): SGHRS, YFSETQ. The CDR3 contains 15 residues. Trimming stripped 0 bases from V and 6 bases from J, with 15 bases between. The CDR3 spells CASSLDGRVMDGYTF. The CDR3, as DNA: TGCGCCAGCAGCTTGGACGGCAGGGTAATGGATGGCTACACCTTC.

A single count supports this clone. V is TRBV2 and J is TRBJ1-3; D remains ambiguous. The CDR3 contains 10 residues. Trimming shortened V by 7 bases and J by 8 bases, and 6 bases separated the two germline ends. Germline V gene sequence: CDR1 SNHLY, CDR2 FYNNEI. CDR3 nucleotides: TGTGCCAGCATGGAGGACACCATATATTTT. This encodes CASMEDTIYF. Combining the CDR3 with reference TRBV2 and TRBJ1-3 gives the whole variable domain EPEVTQTPSHQVTQMGQEVILRCVPISNHLYFYWYRQILGQKVEFLVSFYNNEISEKSEIFDDQFSVERPDGSNFTLKIRSTKLEDSAMYFCASMEDTIYFGEGSWLTVV.

This chain connects TRBV5-4 to TRBJ2-7; 9 bases map to TRBD1. V trimming: 3 bases; J trimming: 4 bases; junction bases outside the gene matches: 5. The CDR3 runs 14 residues. Germline values: CDR1 SGHNT, CDR2 YYREEE (reference sequence). CDR3 region: CASSSTGGSYEQYF. CDR3 DNA sequence: TGTGCCAGCAGCTCGACAGGGGGTTCTTACGAGCAGTACTTC.

This clone came up once. The rearrangement uses TRBV3-1 (or the pseudogene TRBV3-2) and TRBJ1-5; D may be TRBD1 (6 bases). The germline gives CDR1 LGHDT, CDR2 YNNKEL (reference sequence). The CDR3 is 14 amino acids. V was clipped by 4 bases and J by 6 bases, with 13 bases between them. In DNA, the CDR3 is TGTGCCAGCAGCCGACCGACAGGTTGTCAGCCCCAGCATTTT. Amino acids: CASSRPTGCQPQHF.

J is TRBJ1-1 and V is TRBV4-2, with 7 bases matching TRBD1. The CDR3 consists of 15 residues. V lost 3 bases and J lost 3; bases outside the gene matches: 7. Germline CDR1 and CDR2: LGHNA and YNFKEQ. The CDR3 DNA reads TGTGCCAGCAGCCATGCCAAAACAGGGGACACTGAAGCTTTCTTT. This translates into CASSHAKTGDTEAFF.

The chain joins TRBV24-1 to TRBJ2-5; TRBD2 aligns across 7 bases. CDR3 length: 17 residues. The V gene end was trimmed by 5 bases and the J gene end by 4 bases; junction bases not matched to a gene: 15. The germline V gene has CDR1 KGHDR and CDR2 SFDVKD. The CDR3 sequence: CATSASGAGVPGETQYF. The CDR3, as DNA: TGTGCCACCAGTGCCTCTGGGGCGGGGGTACCGGGAGAGACCCAGTACTTC.

This clone was observed a handful of times. The chain carries TRBV6-6 and TRBJ1-2; D is perhaps TRBD1 (5 bases). The V end was cut by 4 bases, the J end by 4 bases, with 13 bases between. The length of the CDR3 is 14 residues. Per the germline V gene, CDR1 is MNHNY and CDR2 is SVGAGI (reference sequence). CDR3 coding DNA: TGTGCCAGCAGTTCGATTGACAGTGCCTATGGCTACACCTTC. Protein sequence: CASSSIDSAYGYTF.

The chain couples TRBV6-5 to TRBJ2-1, with D possibly matching TRBD2 (6 bases). Germline V gives CDR1 MNHEY, CDR2 SVGAGI. V lost 6 bases and J lost 6, with 12 bases in between. The CDR3 spans 13 residues. CDR3 loop: CASSLGRSNEQFF. The CDR3 DNA reads as TGTGCCAGCAGCCTGGGGAGGAGCAATGAGCAGTTCTTC.

The V call is TRBV7-2, the J call TRBJ2-1, with a tentative D call TRBD2 (6 bases). Trimming pared 1 base from V and 5 bases from J, leaving 15 bases between. The CDR3 consists of 16 residues. Germline CDR1 and CDR2: SGHTA and FQGNSA. The CDR3 loop reads CASSLDAGLRNNEQFF. Here the CDR3 DNA reads TGTGCCAGCAGCTTAGACGCGGGGCTCCGGAACAATGAGCAGTTCTTC.

The rearrangement joins TRBV11-3 to TRBJ2-7; D might be TRBD1 (6 bases). The CDR3 totals 15 residues. Germline values: CDR1 SGHNT, CDR2 YENEEA. The V end lost 3 bases, the J end lost 5 bases, and 17 bases lay between the germline ends. CDR3 region: CASSLQTGPNDEQYF. In nucleotides, the CDR3 is TGTGCCAGCAGCTTGCAGACAGGTCCGAATGACGAGCAGTACTTC. Based on the CDR3 plus reference TRBV11-3 and TRBJ2-7, the full variable domain is EAGVVQSPRYKIIEKKQPVAFWCNPISGHNTLYWYLQNLGQGPELLIRYENEEAVDDSQLPKDRFSAERLKGVDSTLKIQPAELGDSAVYLCASSLQTGPNDEQYFGPGTRLTVT.

This clone was detected many times. This rearrangement joins TRBV9 to TRBJ1-1; D gene unclear. Trimming shortened V by 7 bases and J by 7 bases, and 20 bases separated the two germline ends. This CDR3 spans 14 amino acids. CDR1 and CDR2 from the germline V gene are SGDLS and YYNGEE. The DNA of the CDR3 is TGTGCCAGCTCACCCAGACCCTCAGAGGGTGAAGCTTTCTTT. It is translated as CASSPRPSEGEAFF.

J is TRBJ2-7 and V is TRBV6-1, with D possibly matching TRBD1 (6 bases). Germline V gives CDR1 MNHNS, CDR2 SASEGT. The V end was cut by 3 bases, the J end by 3 bases, with 15 bases between. This CDR3 has 15 amino acids. CDR3 coding DNA: TGTGCCAGCAGTGAGTTACAGGGAAACTTCTACGAGCAGTACTTC. Translating gives CASSELQGNFYEQYF.

V is TRBV4-1 and J is TRBJ1-4; 9 positions agree with TRBD1. The CDR3 is 16 residues long. Per the germline V gene, CDR1 is MGHRA and CDR2 is YSYEKL. The V segment lost 1 base and the J segment 7 bases; nucleotides outside the gene matches: 7. CDR3 sequence: CASSQVRGQGFEKLFF. Here the CDR3 DNA reads TGCGCCAGCAGCCAAGTCCGGGGACAGGGTTTTGAAAAACTGTTTTTT.

The V and J genes are TRBV28 and TRBJ2-2; 8 bases are shared with TRBD2. The germline V gene has CDR1 MDHEN and CDR2 SYDVKM. The V and J ends lost 3 bases and 6 bases, in that order; junction bases with no gene match: 6. The CDR3 covers 15 residues. The CDR3 bases are TGTGCCAGCAGTTTTCGCGGGGGGAGGGCCGGGGAGCTGTTTTTT. Residues: CASSFRGGRAGELFF.

The chain carries TRBV11-2 and TRBJ2-1; D may be TRBD1 (6 bases). CDR3 length: 13 amino acids. Trimming stripped 1 base from V and 6 bases from J, with 7 bases between. In germline, CDR1 is SGHAT, CDR2 FQNNGV. The CDR3 DNA reads as TGTGCCAGCAGCTTAGGGGGGCGCAATGAGCAGTTCTTC. This gives the protein CASSLGGRNEQFF.

The chain links TRBV15 to TRBJ2-5; 7 positions agree with TRBD2. V was clipped by 3 bases and J by 3 bases; unmatched bases: 10. The CDR3 spans 16 residues. Germline CDR1 reads LNHNV; CDR2 reads YYDKDF (reference sequence). The CDR3 DNA reads TGTGCCACCAGCAGGTTACCTTGGGGGAGGGAAGAGACCCAGTACTTC. Amino acids: CATSRLPWGREETQYF. Filled out from reference TRBV15 and TRBJ2-5, the complete variable domain reads DAMVIQNPRYQVTQFGKPVTLSCSQTLNHNVMYWYQQKSSQAPKLLFHYYDKDFNNEADTPDNFQSRRPNTSFCFLDIRSPGLGDTAMYLCATSRLPWGREETQYFGPGTRLLVL.

The chain employs TRBV5-4 and TRBJ1-2; TRBD1 might be the D (5 bases). V was trimmed by 4 bases and J by 4 bases, leaving 20 bases between them. Per germline, CDR1 SGHNT and CDR2 YYREEE (reference sequence). The CDR3 runs to 16 residues. The CDR3 DNA reads as TGTGCCAGCAGCCACGGGGGGGTTTATAGGAGCTATGGCTACACCTTC. Protein product: CASSHGGVYRSYGYTF.

This chain joins TRBV6-2 or TRBV6-3 and TRBJ2-1; 8 bases map to TRBD2. The trim removed 0 bases at V and 5 bases at J, leaving 6 bases unmatched. The V gene's germline CDR1 is MNHEY and CDR2 SVGEGT. CDR3 length: 16 amino acids. The CDR3 DNA reads as TGTGCCAGCAGTTACTCCGGGGGGGCCAACCACAATGAGCAGTTCTTC. Protein product: CASSYSGGANHNEQFF.